The 2 T cell receptor beta chains listed next were all sequenced from one sample in a study of blood T cell repertoires in COVID-19. Libraries were prepared by immunoSEQ multiplex PCR; TCRdb keeps only in-frame clonotypes and omits some of them. The profile shows 50,000 to 80,000 clones, around 92% of them singletons. Sequences were obtained from peripheral blood. The receptors were gathered from a man aged 60 to 69 with acute or convalescent COVID-19.

This clone is a singleton in its sample. The junction does not match germline at one end; this may be a read error. The chain has TRBV3-1 (or the pseudogene TRBV3-2) and TRBJ2-5, with 10 nucleotides matching TRBD1. Germline V lookup: CDR1 LGHDT, CDR2 YNNKEL (reference sequence). This CDR3 is built from 16 residues. CDR3 residues: CASSHGQGVMEEAQYF. The CDR3 nucleotides read TGTGCCAGCAGCCATGGACAGGGGGTGATGGAAGAGGCCCAGTACTTC.

The chain uses TRBV19 and TRBJ1-6; 8 bases align to TRBD1. The CDR3 totals 15 residues. Germline V gene lookup returns CDR1 LNHDA and CDR2 SQIVND (reference sequence). The V and J ends lost 3 bases and 6 bases, in that order; junction bases with no gene match: 4. The CDR3 loop is CASSIQDRVNSPLHF. The CDR3 nucleotides are TGTGCCAGTAGTATCCAGGACAGGGTTAATTCACCCCTCCACTTT.